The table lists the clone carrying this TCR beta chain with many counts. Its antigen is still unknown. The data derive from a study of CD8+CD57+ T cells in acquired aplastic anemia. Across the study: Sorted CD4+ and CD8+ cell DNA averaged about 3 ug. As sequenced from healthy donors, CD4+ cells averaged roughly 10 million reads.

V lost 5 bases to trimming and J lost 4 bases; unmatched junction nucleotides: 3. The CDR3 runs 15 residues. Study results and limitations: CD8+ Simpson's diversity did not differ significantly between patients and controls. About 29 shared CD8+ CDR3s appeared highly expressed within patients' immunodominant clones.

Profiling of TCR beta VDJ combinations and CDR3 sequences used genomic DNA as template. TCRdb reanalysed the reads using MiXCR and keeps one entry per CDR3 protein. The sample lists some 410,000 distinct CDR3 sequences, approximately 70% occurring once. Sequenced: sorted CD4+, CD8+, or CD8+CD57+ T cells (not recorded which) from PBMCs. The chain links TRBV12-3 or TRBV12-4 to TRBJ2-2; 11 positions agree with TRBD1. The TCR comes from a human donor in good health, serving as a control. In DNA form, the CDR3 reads TGTGCCAGCAGTGGACAGGGGGCCTTCACCGGGGAGCTGTTTTTT. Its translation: CASSGQGAFTGELFF.